The subject of this entry is one T cell receptor (beta chain). This specimen comes from a study of blood T cells in healthy people across ages. Primed by a sample-barcoded 5' primer and a J-beta primer mix, a second PCR proceeded for about 7 to 12 cycles. TCRdb processed the 5' RACE reads anew with MiXCR; each CDR3 protein has one entry. The repertoire includes about 970,000 distinct CDR3 sequences, roughly 47% of them detected once, and about a fifth sits in the top ten. This CDR3 has 14 residues. The germline CDR1 and CDR2 sequences are SGDLS and YYNGEE. V lost 0 bases, J lost 5 bases, and 12 bases lay in between.

V gene TRBV9 combines with J gene TRBJ2-7, with a tentative D call TRBD2 (6 bases). The clonotype comes from a woman aged 55 to 70 in good health. Source material: blood. The CDR3 nucleotides read TGTGCCAGCAGCGTAGGAGGGACTCGTGACGAGCAGTACTTC. Protein sequence: CASSVGGTRDEQYF.